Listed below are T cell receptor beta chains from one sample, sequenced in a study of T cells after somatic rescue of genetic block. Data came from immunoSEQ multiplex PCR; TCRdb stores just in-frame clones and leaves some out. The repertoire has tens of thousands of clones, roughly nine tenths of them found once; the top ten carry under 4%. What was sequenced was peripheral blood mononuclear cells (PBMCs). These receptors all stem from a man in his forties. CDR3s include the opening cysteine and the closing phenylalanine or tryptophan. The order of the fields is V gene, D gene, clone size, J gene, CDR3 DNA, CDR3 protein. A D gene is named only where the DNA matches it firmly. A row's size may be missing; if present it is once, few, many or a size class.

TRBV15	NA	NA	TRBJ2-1	TGTGCCACCAGCAGGGTAAAAAGGGGCAATGAGCAGTTCTTC	CATSRVKRGNEQFF
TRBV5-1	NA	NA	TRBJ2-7	TGCGCCAGCAGCTTGGCCGGGAGCTACGAGCAGTACTTC	CASSLAGSYEQYF
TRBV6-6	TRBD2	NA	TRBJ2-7	TGTGCCAGCAGCAGCGGGGCCTACGAGCAGTACTTC	CASSSGAYEQYF
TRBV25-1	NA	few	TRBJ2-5	TGTGCCAGCAGTTTGCACAAGTACCAAGAGACCCAGTACTTC	CASSLHKYQETQYF
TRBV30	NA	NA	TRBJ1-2	TGTGCCTGGAGTCGCCGCTATGGCTACACCTTC	CAWSRRYGYTF
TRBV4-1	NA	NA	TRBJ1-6	TGCGCCAGCAGCCAAGCGTCGAAGGTTTCACCCCTCCACTTT	CASSQASKVSPLHF
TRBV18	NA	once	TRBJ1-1	TGTGCCAGCTCACCAGCAGGGTCGGGGAGGGATCGGAGAAACACTGAAGCTTTCTTT	CASSPAGSGRDRRNTEAFF
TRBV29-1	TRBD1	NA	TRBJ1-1	TGCAGCGTTAGGGACAGGGCTCGCTTCACTGAAGCTTTCTTT	CSVRDRARFTEAFF
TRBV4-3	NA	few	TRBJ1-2	TGCGCCAGCAGCCAAGGGTACAGTACTAACTATGGCTACACCTTC	CASSQGYSTNYGYTF
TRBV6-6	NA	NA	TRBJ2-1	TGTGCCAGCTCCCCGGCCAGGGCCTCCTACAATGAGCAGTTCTTC	CASSPARASYNEQFF
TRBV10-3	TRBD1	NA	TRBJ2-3	TGTGCCATCAAAAGGACAGGGGGCCCAACAGATACGCAGTATTTT	CAIKRTGGPTDTQYF
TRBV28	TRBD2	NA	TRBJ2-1	TGTGCCAGCAGTTCCAGGACTAGAGGGAGCGATGAGCAGTTCTTC	CASSSRTRGSDEQFF
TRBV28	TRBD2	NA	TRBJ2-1	TGTGCCAGCAGTTTACCCGGGACTAGCGACTCGATTGGGGCTTCATCGAGCTCCTACAATGAGCAGTTCTTC	CASSLPGTSDSIGASSSSYNEQFF
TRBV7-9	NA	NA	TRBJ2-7	TGTGCCAGCAGCTTGGGGGGCGCCGCCTACGAGCAGTACTTC	CASSLGGAAYEQYF
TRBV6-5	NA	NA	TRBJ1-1	TGTGCCAGCAGTTACTTCAATCGAGTGAACACTGAAGCTTTCTTT	CASSYFNRVNTEAFF
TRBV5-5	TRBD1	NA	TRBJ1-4	TGTGCCAGCACCTTCCGGGACAGTTCTGCAACTAATGAAAAACTGTTTTTT	CASTFRDSSATNEKLFF
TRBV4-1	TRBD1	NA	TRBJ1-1	TGCGCCAGCAGCCTCGTTTGGGACAGTTACGACATGAACACTGAAGCTTTCTTT	CASSLVWDSYDMNTEAFF
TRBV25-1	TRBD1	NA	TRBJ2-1	TGTGCCAGCAGTGCGACAGGGGGCATATACAATGAGCAGTTCTTC	CASSATGGIYNEQFF
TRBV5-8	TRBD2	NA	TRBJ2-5	TGTGCCAGCAGCCGGGGGCTAGCGGGGACAGAGACCCAGTACTTC	CASSRGLAGTETQYF
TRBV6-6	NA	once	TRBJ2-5	TGTGCCAGCAGTTACGGCCCTGAGGGGACCCAGTACTTC	CASSYGPEGTQYF